This T cell receptor (beta chain) was recovered during a study of blood T cell repertoires in COVID-19. Background on the study: From T cells, B-cell-depleted T cells, or PBMCs came the material, which was cDNA or gDNA.

V dropped 6 bases and J dropped 6; count of bases not matched to a gene: 17. This CDR3 spans 18 amino acids. The V gene's germline CDR1 is MDHEN and CDR2 SYDVKM. Method: immunoSEQ multiplex PCR; TCRdb's copy keeps in-frame clones and lacks some. Of over 200,000 clones in the sample, about 90% are singletons; the top ten hold 1.9%. The sample was peripheral blood. This chain uses TRBV28 with TRBJ2-2, with 9 bases fitting TRBD2. This TCR came from a man in his forties or fifties with active or convalescent COVID-19. The CDR3 loop is CASRPRGAGGPLAGELFF. The CDR3, as DNA: TGTGCCAGCAGGCCCCGCGGAGCGGGAGGCCCGTTGGCCGGGGAGCTGTTTTTT.